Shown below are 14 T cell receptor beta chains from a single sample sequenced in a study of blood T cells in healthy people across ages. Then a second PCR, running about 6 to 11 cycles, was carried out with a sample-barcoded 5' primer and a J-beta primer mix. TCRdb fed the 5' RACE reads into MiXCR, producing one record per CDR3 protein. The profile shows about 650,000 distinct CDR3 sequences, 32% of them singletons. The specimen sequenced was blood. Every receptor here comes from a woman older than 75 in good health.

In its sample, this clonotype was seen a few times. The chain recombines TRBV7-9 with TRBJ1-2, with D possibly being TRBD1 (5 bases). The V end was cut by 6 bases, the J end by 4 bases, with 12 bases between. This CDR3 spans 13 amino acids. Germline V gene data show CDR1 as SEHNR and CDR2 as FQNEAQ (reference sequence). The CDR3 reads CASSSGTAYGYTF. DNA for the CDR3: TGTGCCAGCAGTTCCGGGACGGCCTATGGCTACACCTTC.

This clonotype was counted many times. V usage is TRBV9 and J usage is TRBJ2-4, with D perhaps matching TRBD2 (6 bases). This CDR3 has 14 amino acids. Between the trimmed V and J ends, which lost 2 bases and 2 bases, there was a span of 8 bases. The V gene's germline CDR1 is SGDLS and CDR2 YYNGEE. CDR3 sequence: CASSVGGSKNIQYF. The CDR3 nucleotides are TGTGCCAGCAGCGTCGGGGGATCCAAAAACATTCAGTACTTC.

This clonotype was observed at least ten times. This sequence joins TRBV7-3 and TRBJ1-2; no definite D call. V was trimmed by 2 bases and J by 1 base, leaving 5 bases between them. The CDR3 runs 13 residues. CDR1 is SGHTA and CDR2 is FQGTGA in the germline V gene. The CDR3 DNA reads TGTGCCAGCAGCTTAGCCGTTAACTATGGCTACACCTTC. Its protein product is CASSLAVNYGYTF.

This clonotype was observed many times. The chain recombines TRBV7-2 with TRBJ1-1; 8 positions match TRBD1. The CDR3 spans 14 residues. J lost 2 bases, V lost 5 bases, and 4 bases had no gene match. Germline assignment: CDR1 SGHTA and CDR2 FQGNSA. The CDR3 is CASSPDRVNTEAFF. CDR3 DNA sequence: TGTGCCAGCAGCCCGGACAGGGTAAACACTGAAGCTTTCTTT.

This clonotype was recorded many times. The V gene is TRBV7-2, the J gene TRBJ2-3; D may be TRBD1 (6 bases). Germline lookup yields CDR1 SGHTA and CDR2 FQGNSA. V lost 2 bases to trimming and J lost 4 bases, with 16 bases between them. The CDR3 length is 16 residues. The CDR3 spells CASSLFQGQIADTQYF. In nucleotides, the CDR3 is TGTGCCAGCAGCTTATTTCAGGGACAAATCGCAGATACGCAGTATTTT.

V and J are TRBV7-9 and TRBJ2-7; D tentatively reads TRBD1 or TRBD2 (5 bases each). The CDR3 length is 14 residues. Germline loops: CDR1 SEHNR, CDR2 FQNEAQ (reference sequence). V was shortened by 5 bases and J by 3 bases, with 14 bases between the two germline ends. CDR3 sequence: CASSRQGRRYEQYF. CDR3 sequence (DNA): TGTGCCAGCAGCCGCCAGGGACGGCGCTACGAGCAGTACTTC.

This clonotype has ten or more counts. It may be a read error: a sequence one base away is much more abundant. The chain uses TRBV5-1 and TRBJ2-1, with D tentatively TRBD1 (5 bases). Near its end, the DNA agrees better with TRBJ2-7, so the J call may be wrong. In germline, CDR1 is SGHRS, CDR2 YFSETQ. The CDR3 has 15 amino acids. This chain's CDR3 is CASSPAGPPHNEQYF. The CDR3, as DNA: TGCGCCAGCAGCCCGGCAGGGCCTCCCCACAATGAGCAGTACTTC.

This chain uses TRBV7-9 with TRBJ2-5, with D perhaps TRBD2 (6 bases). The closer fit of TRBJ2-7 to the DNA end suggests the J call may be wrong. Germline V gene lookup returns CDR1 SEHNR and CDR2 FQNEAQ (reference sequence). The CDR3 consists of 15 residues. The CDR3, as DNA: TGTGCCAGCATCCTGGAGGGAAAAGGGCCCTACGAGCAGTACTTC. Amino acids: CASILEGKGPYEQYF.

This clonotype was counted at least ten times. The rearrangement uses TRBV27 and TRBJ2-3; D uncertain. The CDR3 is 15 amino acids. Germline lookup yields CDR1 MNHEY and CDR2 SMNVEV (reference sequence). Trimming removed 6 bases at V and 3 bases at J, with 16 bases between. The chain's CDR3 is CASSRASGTTDTQYF. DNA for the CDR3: TGTGCCAGCAGCCGGGCGTCAGGAACGACAGATACGCAGTATTTT.

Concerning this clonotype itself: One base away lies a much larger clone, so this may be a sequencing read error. CDR3 protein: CASRTDPRVPYTF. In nucleotides, the CDR3 is TGTGCCAGCAGGACTGACCCCAGGGTCCCCTACACCTTC. The chain uses TRBV28 and TRBJ1-2; perhaps TRBD1 as D (5 bases). V was cut by 6 bases and J by 10 bases, with 18 bases left in between. Germline lookup yields CDR1 MDHEN and CDR2 SYDVKM. The CDR3 spans 13 residues.

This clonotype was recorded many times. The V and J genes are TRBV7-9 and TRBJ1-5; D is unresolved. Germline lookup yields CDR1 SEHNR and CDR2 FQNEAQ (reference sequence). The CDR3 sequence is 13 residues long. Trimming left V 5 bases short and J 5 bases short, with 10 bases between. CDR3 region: CASSADAYQPQHF. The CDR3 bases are TGTGCCAGCAGCGCCGACGCATATCAGCCCCAGCATTTT.

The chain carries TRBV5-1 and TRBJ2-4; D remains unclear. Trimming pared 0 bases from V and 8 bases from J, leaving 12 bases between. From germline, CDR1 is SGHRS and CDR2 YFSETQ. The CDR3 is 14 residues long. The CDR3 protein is CASSLVQPWDIQYF. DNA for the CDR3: TGCGCCAGCAGCTTGGTTCAACCCTGGGACATTCAGTACTTC.

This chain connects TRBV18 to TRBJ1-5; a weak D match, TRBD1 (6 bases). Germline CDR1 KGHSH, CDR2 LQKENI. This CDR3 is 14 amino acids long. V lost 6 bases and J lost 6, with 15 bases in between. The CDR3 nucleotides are TGTGCCAGCTCTTCTCAGGGGCGTAGTCAGCCCCAGCATTTT. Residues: CASSSQGRSQPQHF. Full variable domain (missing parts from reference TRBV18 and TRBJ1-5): NAGVMQNPRHLVRRRGQEARLRCSPMKGHSHVYWYRQLPEEGLKFMVYLQKENIIDESGMPKERFSAEFPKEGPSILRIQQVVRGDSAAYFCASSSQGRSQPQHFGDGTRLSIL.

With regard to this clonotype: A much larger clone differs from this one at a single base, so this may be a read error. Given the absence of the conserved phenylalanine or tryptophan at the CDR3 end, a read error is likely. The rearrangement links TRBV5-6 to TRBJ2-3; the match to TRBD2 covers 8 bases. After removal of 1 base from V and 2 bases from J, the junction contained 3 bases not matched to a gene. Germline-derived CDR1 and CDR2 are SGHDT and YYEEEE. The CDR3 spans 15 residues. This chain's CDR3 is CASSLPAGVTDTQYS. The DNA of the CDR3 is TGTGCCAGCAGCTTGCCAGCGGGGGTCACAGATACGCAGTATTCT.